The text below deals with one TCR beta chain. This sample was included in a study of CD8 T cells in Susac syndrome. A quantity of about 0.5 to 1 ug RNA underwent reverse transcription using random hexamers. TCRdb reprocessed the immunoSEQ multiplex PCR reads with MiXCR, giving one entry per CDR3 protein. The data hold 100,000 to 150,000 distinct CDR3 sequences, with about 95% observed a single time. This CDR3 region has 15 residues. V was pared by 6 bases and J by 5 bases, with 13 bases of the junction left unmatched. Germline values: CDR1 DFQATT, CDR2 SNEGSKA (reference sequence). The chain has TRBV20-1 and TRBJ2-1, with 7 bases lining up with TRBD1. Sequencing was carried out using CD4+ T cells from PBMCs. This receptor was obtained from a human donor in good health. CDR3: CSATRADRVHNEQFF. The CDR3 DNA sequence: TGCAGTGCAACTCGTGCAGACAGGGTCCACAATGAGCAGTTCTTC.